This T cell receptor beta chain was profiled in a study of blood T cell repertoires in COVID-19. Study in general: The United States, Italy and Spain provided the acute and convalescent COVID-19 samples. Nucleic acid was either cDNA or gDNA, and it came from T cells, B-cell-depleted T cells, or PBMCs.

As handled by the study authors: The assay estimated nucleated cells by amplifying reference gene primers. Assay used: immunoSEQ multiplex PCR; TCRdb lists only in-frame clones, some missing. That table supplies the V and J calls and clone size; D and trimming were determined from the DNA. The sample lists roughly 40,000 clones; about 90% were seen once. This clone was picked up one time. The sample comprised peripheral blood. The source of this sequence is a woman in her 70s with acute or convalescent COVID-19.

The CDR3 spells CASRGGQETQYF. The CDR3 DNA reads as TGTGCCAGCAGGGGCGGGCAAGAGACCCAGTACTTC. The gene calls are TRBV6-5 and TRBJ2-5, with a tentative D call TRBD2 (5 bases). Germline values: CDR1 MNHEY, CDR2 SVGAGI. The CDR3 runs to 12 residues. The germline V and J ends were trimmed by 6 bases and 2 bases, with 7 bases remaining between them.